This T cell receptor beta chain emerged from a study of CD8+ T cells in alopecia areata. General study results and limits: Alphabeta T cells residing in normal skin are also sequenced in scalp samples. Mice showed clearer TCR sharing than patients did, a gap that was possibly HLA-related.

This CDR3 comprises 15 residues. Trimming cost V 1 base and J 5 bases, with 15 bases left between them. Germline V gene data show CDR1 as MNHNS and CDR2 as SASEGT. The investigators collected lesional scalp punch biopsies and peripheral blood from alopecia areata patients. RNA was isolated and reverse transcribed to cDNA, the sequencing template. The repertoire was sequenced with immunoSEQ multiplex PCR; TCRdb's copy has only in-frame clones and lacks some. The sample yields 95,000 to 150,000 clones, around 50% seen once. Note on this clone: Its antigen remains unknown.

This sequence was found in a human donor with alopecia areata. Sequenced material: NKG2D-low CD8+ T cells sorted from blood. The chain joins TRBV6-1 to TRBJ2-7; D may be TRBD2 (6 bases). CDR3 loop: CASSEGRGGDDEQYF. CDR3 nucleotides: TGTGCCAGCAGTGAAGGGCGGGGTGGTGACGACGAGCAGTACTTC.